One T cell receptor beta chain is described in this entry. A second 7 to 11 cycle PCR used barcoded and J-beta primers. TCRdb reprocessed the 5' RACE reads with MiXCR, giving one entry per CDR3 protein. The sample lists 700,000 to 900,000 distinct CDR3 sequences; roughly 24% were seen once. This sample is part of a study of blood T cells in healthy people across ages. Per germline, CDR1 SGHTA and CDR2 FQGNSA. This CDR3 region has 14 residues. Trimming removed 3 bases at V and 3 bases at J, with 12 bases between. These same records also appear under a second study, on T cells of mothers and their children. This second study notes: The yield was over 8.5 million TCR beta CDR3 reads from each mother and approximately 3 million from each child.

This TCR derives from a boy aged 5-17 years in good health. Sequencing was carried out using blood. The V call is TRBV7-2, the J call TRBJ2-7; weak D call: TRBD1 (5 bases). Written as DNA, the CDR3 is TGTGCCAGCAGCTTGTGGGGCGGTCTCTACGAGCAGTACTTC. Amino acid sequence: CASSLWGGLYEQYF.